This passage covers 4 T cell receptor beta chains from one sample sequenced in a study of T cells expressing NK-cell markers. After re-calling the 5' RACE reads, TCRdb lists one entry per CDR3 protein, DNA absent. This sample lists 140,000 to 150,000 distinct CDR3 sequences; its ten largest clones have roughly 12%. Material: blood T cells: a sorted CD56 or NKG2C T cell subset, CD4+ or CD8+ T cells, or bulk PBMC T cells (not recorded which). Every receptor here comes from a man aged 18 to 30 in good health.

CDR3 loop: CASSQGPKNFF. The chain has TRBV27 and TRBJ2-1; TCRdb indicates TRBD2, and absent DNA this call remains unverified. Germline-derived CDR1 and CDR2 are MNHEY and SMNVEV (reference sequence). This CDR3 spans 11 amino acids.

The V and J genes are TRBV4-1 and TRBJ2-1; there is no DNA to check the TCRdb D call of TRBD2. Germline CDR1 is MGHRA and CDR2 is YSYEKL. This CDR3 has 15 residues. The CDR3 here is CASSPELSGFNEQFF.

The chain employs TRBV2 and TRBJ1-2; TCRdb reports TRBD1, a call that lacks DNA to check it against. Germline-derived CDR1 and CDR2 are SNHLY and FYNNEI. The CDR3 covers 12 residues. CDR3 loop: CAGQGPFYGYTF. Complete variable domain (other parts from reference TRBV2 and TRBJ1-2): EPEVTQTPSHQVTQMGQEVILRCVPISNHLYFYWYRQILGQKVEFLVSFYNNEISEKSEIFDDQFSVERPDGSNFTLKIRSTKLEDSAMYFCAGQGPFYGYTFGSGTRLTVV.

The V call is TRBV7-2, the J call TRBJ2-7; there is no DNA to check the TCRdb D call of TRBD2. The CDR3 length is 14 residues. Per the germline V gene, CDR1 is SGHTA and CDR2 is FQGNSA. This chain's CDR3 is CASSSLADSYEQYF.